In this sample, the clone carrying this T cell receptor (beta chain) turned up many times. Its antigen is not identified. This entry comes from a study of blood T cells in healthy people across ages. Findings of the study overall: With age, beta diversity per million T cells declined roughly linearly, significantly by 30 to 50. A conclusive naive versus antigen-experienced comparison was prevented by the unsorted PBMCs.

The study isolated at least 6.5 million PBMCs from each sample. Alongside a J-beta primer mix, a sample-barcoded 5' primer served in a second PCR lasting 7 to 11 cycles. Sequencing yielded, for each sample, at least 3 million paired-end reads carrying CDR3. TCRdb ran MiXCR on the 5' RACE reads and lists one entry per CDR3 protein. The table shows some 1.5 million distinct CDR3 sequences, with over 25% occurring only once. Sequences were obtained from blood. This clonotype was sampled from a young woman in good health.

The CDR3 protein is CASSSLPGPKYF. CDR3 DNA: TGTGCCAGCAGCTCCCTCCCGGGGCCTAAGTACTTC. This chain joins TRBV7-8 and TRBJ2-5, with D perhaps TRBD1 or TRBD2 (5 bases each). Between the trimmed V and J ends, which lost 4 bases and 12 bases, there was a span of 15 bases. CDR3 length: 12 residues. Germline-derived CDR1 and CDR2 are SGHVS and FQNEAQ.